These T cell receptor beta chains were read from a single sample in a study of T cell changes during pregnancy in multiple sclerosis. Data came from immunoSEQ multiplex PCR; TCRdb stores just in-frame clones and leaves some out. The sample has 55,000 to 80,000 clones, 90% seen once. The starting material was peripheral blood, obtained after pregnancy. The receptors stem from a female donor in good health, enrolled as a control in a pregnancy study. Both conserved end residues are part of each CDR3. Fields, in order: CDR3 length, D gene, J gene, clone size, V gene, CDR3 protein, CDR3 DNA. The D gene is left open where the match is weak. Size is stated for part of the rows, as once, few or many counts, or as a class when the clone is expanded.

>14|TRBD2|TRBJ2-2|.|TRBV7-6
CASSPSGSTGELFF
TGTGCCAGCTCCCCTAGCGGGAGTACCGGGGAGCTGTTTTTT
>15|.|TRBJ1-1|.|TRBV5-1
CASSLETVTNTEAFF
TGCGCCAGCAGCTTAGAGACAGTTACGAACACTGAAGCTTTCTTT
>14|TRBD1|TRBJ2-2|.|TRBV19
CASSRTGRTGELFF
TGTGCCAGTAGTAGGACAGGGAGGACCGGGGAGCTGTTTTTT
>12|.|TRBJ1-5|.|TRBV29-1
CSVGDLNQPQHF
TGCAGCGTTGGAGACCTCAATCAGCCCCAGCATTTT
>18|TRBD2|TRBJ2-1|.|TRBV4-1
CASSHRGLAGGPANEQFF
TGCGCCAGCAGCCACCGAGGACTAGCGGGAGGGCCCGCAAATGAGCAGTTCTTC
>12|.|TRBJ2-6|.|TRBV19
CASTPGANVLTF
TGTGCCAGTACTCCCGGGGCCAACGTCCTGACTTTC
>13|.|TRBJ2-7|once|TRBV4-3
CASSQDPVMSQYF
TGCGCCAGCAGCCAAGACCCGGTGATGAGTCAGTACTTC
>19|TRBD1|TRBJ1-5|many|TRBV6-1
CASSDRTGWGVRSNQPQHF
TGTGCCAGCAGTGATAGGACAGGGTGGGGGGTTAGAAGCAATCAGCCCCAGCATTTT
>13|.|TRBJ2-3|few|TRBV7-9
CASSGNRADTQYF
TGTGCCAGCAGCGGGAACAGGGCAGATACGCAGTATTTT
>11|.|TRBJ1-2|once|TRBV7-2
CASINSYGYTF
TGTGCCAGCATCAACAGCTATGGCTACACCTTC
>15|TRBD1|TRBJ2-1|.|TRBV7-8
CASSLTGGIPNEQFF
TGTGCCAGCAGCCTAACAGGGGGTATACCTAATGAGCAGTTCTTC
>13|.|TRBJ1-4|.|TRBV19
CAIKGTYNEKLFF
TGTGCCATCAAGGGGACTTATAATGAAAAACTGTTTTTT
>18|TRBD2|TRBJ2-5|.|TRBV9
CASSVEVGLAGGRETQYF
TGTGCCAGCAGCGTAGAGGTCGGGCTAGCGGGGGGGCGAGAGACCCAGTACTTC
>17|TRBD2|TRBJ2-1|.|TRBV14
CASSQGTSGGANNEQFF
TGTGCCAGCAGCCAAGGGACTAGCGGGGGGGCAAACAATGAGCAGTTCTTC
>16|TRBD2|TRBJ2-5|.|TRBV11-2
CASSLGASGRGETQYF
TGTGCCAGCAGCTTAGGCGCTAGCGGGAGGGGAGAGACCCAGTACTTC
>12|.|TRBJ2-3|.|TRBV10-3
CAITPGGDTQYF
TGTGCCATCACTCCAGGCGGGGATACGCAGTATTTT
>15|.|TRBJ2-2|.|TRBV19
CASSPPGVATGELFF
TGTGCCAGTAGCCCCCCGGGGGTAGCAACCGGGGAGCTGTTTTTT
>13|.|TRBJ1-2|.|TRBV5-8
CASSLRPGYGYTF
TGTGCCAGCAGCTTACGTCCGGGGTATGGCTACACCTTC
>11|.|TRBJ2-7|.|TRBV29-1
CSVPGSAEQYF
TGCAGCGTCCCCGGTTCCGCCGAGCAGTACTTC
>13|.|TRBJ1-5|few|TRBV6-1
CASSEAFDQPQHF
TGTGCCAGCAGTGAAGCGTTCGATCAGCCCCAGCATTTT
>12|.|TRBJ1-1|.|TRBV5-4
CASSFRGSEAFF
TGTGCCAGCAGCTTTCGGGGGTCGGAAGCTTTCTTT
>16|TRBD2|TRBJ2-1|once|TRBV6-5
CASSYSGGASGSYQFF
TGTGCCAGCAGTTACAGTGGAGGTGCTAGCGGGAGTTATCAGTTCTTC
>15|.|TRBJ2-7|once|TRBV7-8
CASSSLGGTSYEQYF
TGTGCCAGCAGCTCTCTTGGGGGGACCTCCTACGAGCAGTACTTC
>14|TRBD1|TRBJ2-7|.|TRBV5-5
CASSPGQGAYEQYF
TGTGCCAGCAGCCCAGGACAGGGAGCCTACGAGCAGTACTTC
>17|TRBD1|TRBJ1-4|.|TRBV7-2
CASSPRPWTGTGEKLFF
TGTGCCAGCAGCCCGAGACCCTGGACAGGAACAGGAGAAAAACTGTTTTTT
>13|.|TRBJ2-7|.|TRBV6-1
CASSTTVSYEQYF
TGTGCCAGCTCAACGACAGTCTCCTACGAGCAGTATTTC
>14|TRBD1|TRBJ1-1|.|TRBV19
CASIATGETLEAFF
TGTGCCAGTATCGCGACAGGGGAAACCCTTGAAGCTTTCTTT
>15|.|TRBJ2-7|many|TRBV4-3
CASSQAPDTIYEQYF
TGCGCCAGCAGCCAAGCACCGGACACAATCTACGAGCAGTACTTC
>15|.|TRBJ2-3|.|TRBV25-1
CASSRGGTGGDTQYF
TGTGCCAGCAGTCGGGGTGGAACGGGTGGAGATACGCAGTATTTT
>11|.|TRBJ2-3|.|TRBV10-3
CATQVTDTQYF
TGTGCCACCCAGGTCACAGATACGCAGTATTTT
>15|TRBD1|TRBJ2-1|.|TRBV11-3
CASSQDRGNYNEQFF
TGTGCCAGCAGCCAGGACAGGGGAAATTACAATGAGCAGTTCTTC
>20|TRBD1|TRBJ2-7|.|TRBV12-5
CASGFPTAPGQQTGSYEQYF
TGTGCTAGTGGTTTCCCAACCGCCCCGGGACAGCAGACTGGGTCCTACGAGCAGTACTTC
>16|TRBD1|TRBJ1-2|.|TRBV6-6
CASSLRTGRGNYGYTF
TGTGCCAGCAGTCTTAGGACAGGGAGGGGTAACTATGGCTACACCTTC
>13|TRBD1|TRBJ1-2|.|TRBV7-9
CASSPGTGNGYTF
TGTGCCAGCAGCCCCGGGACAGGGAATGGCTACACCTTC
>15|.|TRBJ2-5|.|TRBV7-7
CASSPVMGAGETQYF
TGTGCCAGCAGCCCAGTAATGGGGGCGGGTGAGACCCAGTACTTC
>19|TRBD2|TRBJ2-6|.|TRBV5-4
CASSPGGTSGFSGANVLTF
TGTGCCAGCAGCCCTGGGGGGACTAGCGGCTTCTCTGGGGCCAACGTCCTGACTTTC
>15|.|TRBJ1-5|.|TRBV19
CASSMAGSSNQPQHF
TGTGCCAGTAGTATGGCGGGGTCAAGCAATCAGCCCCAGCATTTT
>15|TRBD2|TRBJ2-1|.|TRBV7-8
CASSPRYIAGGEQFF
TGTGCCAGCAGCCCCCGTTACATAGCGGGTGGTGAGCAGTTCTTC
>17|TRBD1|TRBJ2-7|.|TRBV15
CAMERGFTGGGSYEQYF
TGTGCCATGGAGAGGGGGTTTACAGGGGGTGGGTCCTACGAGCAGTACTTC
>16|TRBD1|TRBJ1-6|.|TRBV7-6
CASSLGGQGGNSPLHF
TGTGCCAGCAGCTTAGGTGGACAGGGAGGAAATTCACCCCTCCACTTT
>15|TRBD1|TRBJ2-5|.|TRBV10-3
CAISEGQGMQETQYF
TGTGCCATCAGTGAGGGACAGGGGATGCAGGAGACCCAGTACTTC
>16|TRBD2|TRBJ2-3|.|TRBV7-9
CASSLFLAGAADTQYF
TGTGCCAGCAGCTTATTCCTAGCGGGAGCTGCAGATACGCAGTATTTT
>16|TRBD1|TRBJ1-4|.|TRBV4-3
CASSQATGGSNEKLFF
TGCGCCAGCAGCCAAGCCACAGGGGGTTCTAATGAAAAACTGTTTTTT
>16|TRBD1|TRBJ1-5|.|TRBV6-6
CASSSQGGARPQPQHF
TGTGCCAGCAGTTCCCAAGGGGGCGCGAGGCCTCAGCCCCAGCATTTT
>15|.|TRBJ1-6|.|TRBV9
CASSPSGGGGSPLHF
TGTGCCAGCAGCCCCTCCGGCGGGGGCGGTTCACCCCTCCACTTT
>11|.|TRBJ2-3|.|TRBV20-1
CSAIVTDTQYF
TGCAGTGCTATCGTAACAGATACGCAGTATTTT
>16|TRBD2|TRBJ2-5|.|TRBV5-4
CASSLALRGSQETQYF
TGTGCCAGCAGCTTGGCGTTGCGGGGGAGCCAAGAGACCCAGTACTTC
>20|TRBD2|TRBJ2-5|.|TRBV7-7
CASSSRHQPGTSGNQETQYF
TGTGCTAGCAGCTCAAGACATCAACCCGGGACTAGCGGGAACCAAGAGACCCAGTACTTC
>15|.|TRBJ1-1|.|TRBV10-3
CAISLQGGVNTEAFF
TGTGCCATCAGCCTACAGGGAGGGGTGAACACTGAAGCTTTCTTT
>13|.|TRBJ1-5|.|TRBV27
CASADTVNQPQHF
TGTGCCAGCGCGGACACAGTGAATCAGCCCCAGCATTTT
>12|.|TRBJ1-1|.|TRBV19
CASSITPGQAFF
TGTGCCAGTAGTATTACCCCGGGTCAAGCTTTCTTT
>12|.|TRBJ1-1|.|TRBV25-1
CASSEGPTEAFF
TGTGCCAGCAGTGAAGGGCCGACTGAAGCTTTCTTT
>15|.|TRBJ2-1|.|TRBV5-4
CASSSRIRGDNEQFF
TGTGCCAGCAGCTCCAGAATCAGGGGTGACAATGAGCAGTTCTTC